The next 11 T cell receptor beta chains were all read from a single sample in a study of blood T cell repertoires in COVID-19. Repertoires were generated with immunoSEQ multiplex PCR, while TCRdb's copy carries only in-frame clones and drops some. The sample gives about 250,000 clones, around 89% of which show up once; around 6.5% is in the top ten. Sequences were obtained from peripheral blood. The receptors derive from a woman aged 30 to 39 with COVID-19, enrolled during active disease.

The chain employs TRBV10-1 and TRBJ1-5; D possibly corresponds to TRBD1 (5 bases). V lost 0 bases to trimming and J lost 5 bases, with 8 bases between them. CDR1 WNHNN and CDR2 SYGVQD come from the germline V gene (reference sequence). The CDR3 totals 14 residues. Here the CDR3 DNA reads TGCGCCAGCAGTGAGTCAGGGGTACATCAGCCCCAGCATTTT. This gives the protein CASSESGVHQPQHF.

This rearrangement joins TRBV18 to TRBJ2-7; 8 positions match TRBD1. The length of the CDR3 is 17 residues. The junction had 12 bases not matched to a gene; V was cut back by 2 bases and J by 3 bases. CDR1 and CDR2 from the germline V gene are KGHSH and LQKENI. The CDR3 is CASSPRDPGQVNYEQYV. The CDR3 DNA is TGTGCCAGCTCACCAAGGGACCCGGGACAGGTTAACTACGAGCAGTACGTC.

CDR3 coding DNA: TGTGCCAGCAGTTACCCCCCAGGCACAGGGCCTTACGAGCAGTACGTC. Its translation: CASSYPPGTGPYEQYV. The V call is TRBV6-2 or TRBV6-3, the J call TRBJ2-7; possible D gene TRBD1, 6 bases. The CDR3 has 16 amino acids. Trimming stripped 2 bases from V and 4 bases from J, with 18 bases between. Germline V gene data show CDR1 as MNHEY and CDR2 as SVGEGT.

The chain links TRBV2 to TRBJ2-2; the match to TRBD2 covers 12 bases. This CDR3 has 16 amino acids. V lost 7 bases, J lost 6 bases, and 9 bases stayed unmatched. CDR1 and CDR2 (germline): SNHLY, FYNNEI. The CDR3 nucleotides read TGTGCCAGCACTTTGCTAGCGGGAGGGGTAGCCGGGGAGCTGTTTTTT. Protein product: CASTLLAGGVAGELFF.

The CDR3 loop is CASSPTGWTGGYEQYF. CDR3 bases: TGTGCCAGCAGCCCGACGGGGTGGACTGGTGGGTACGAGCAGTACTTC. J is TRBJ2-7 and V is TRBV3-1 (or the pseudogene TRBV3-2), with TRBD2 as a possible D gene (5 bases). V dropped 4 bases and J dropped 4 bases, with 20 bases sitting between them. Germline V gene sequence: CDR1 LGHDT, CDR2 YNNKEL (reference sequence). CDR3 length: 16 amino acids.

The chain couples TRBV6-2 or TRBV6-3 to TRBJ2-1; D gene uncertain. Germline V lookup: CDR1 MNHEY, CDR2 SVGEGT. The CDR3 covers 16 residues. V was clipped by 2 bases and J by 0 bases, with 11 bases between them. The CDR3 sequence: CASSYLAESSYNEQFF. CDR3 nucleotides: TGTGCCAGCAGTTACCTCGCGGAGAGCTCCTACAATGAGCAGTTCTTC.

The gene calls are TRBV20-1 and TRBJ1-1; D is unresolved. CDR3 length: 15 amino acids. The germline V gene encodes CDR1 DFQATT and CDR2 SNEGSKA (reference sequence). Trimming cost V 3 bases and J 1 base, with 15 bases left between them. CDR3 in DNA: TGCAGTGCTAGTCCCCATATAGCCTCGAACACTGAAGCTTTCTTT. Residues: CSASPHIASNTEAFF.

V usage is TRBV2 and J usage is TRBJ2-1, with D perhaps matching TRBD1 (6 bases). This CDR3 has 14 amino acids. V lost 6 bases and J lost 4, with 13 bases in between. Germline V gives CDR1 SNHLY, CDR2 FYNNEI. The CDR3 region has the DNA TGTGCCAGCAGGTCAGGGACAAGTTACAATGAGCAGTTCTTC. Translating gives CASRSGTSYNEQFF.

The V gene is TRBV29-1, the J gene TRBJ1-2; 8 bases fit TRBD1. There are 15 residues in the CDR3. V was pared by 1 base and J by 4 bases, with 8 bases of the junction left unmatched. In germline, CDR1 is SQVTM, CDR2 ANQGSEA. CDR3 protein: CSVEGSQGAGYGYTF. CDR3 bases: TGCAGCGTTGAAGGCTCCCAGGGGGCGGGCTATGGCTACACCTTC. Based on the CDR3 plus reference TRBV29-1 and TRBJ1-2, the full variable domain is SAVISQKPSRDICQRGTSLTIQCQVDSQVTMMFWYRQQPGQSLTLIATANQGSEATYESGFVIDKFPISRPNLTFSTLTVSNMSPEDSSIYLCSVEGSQGAGYGYTFGSGTRLTVV.

The chain is built from TRBV6-1 and TRBJ2-7; possible D gene TRBD1, 6 bases. The CDR3 consists of 14 residues. The V and J ends lost 6 bases and 2 bases respectively, with 14 bases between them. Germline V gene lookup returns CDR1 MNHNS and CDR2 SASEGT. The chain's CDR3 is CASSGSDRTYEQYV. The CDR3 nucleotides are TGTGCCAGCAGCGGTTCCGACAGGACCTACGAGCAGTACGTC.

The J gene is TRBJ2-1, the V gene TRBV10-1; D not certain. CDR1 and CDR2 (germline): WNHNN, SYGVQD (reference sequence). The V and J ends lost 3 bases and 0 bases respectively, with 9 bases between them. This CDR3 is 15 amino acids long. CDR3 region: CASSDHTYSYNEQFF. In DNA, the CDR3 is TGCGCCAGCAGTGATCACACGTACTCCTACAATGAGCAGTTCTTC.